Sequencing of this T cell receptor (beta chain) was carried out in a study of identical twins. Trimming took 8 bases from V and 7 from J; bases not matched to a gene: 11. Germline loops: CDR1 SQVTM, CDR2 ANQGSEA. The CDR3 extends over 14 amino acids. TCRdb redid the calling of the 5' RACE reads with MiXCR, one entry per CDR3 protein. The data contain some 560,000 distinct CDR3 sequences, approximately 9.6% of them singletons. This clonotype was recorded many times. These same records also appear under a second study, on yellow fever vaccine responses in identical twins.

The source of this sequence is a woman in her late teens or twenties in good health. The chain employs TRBV29-1 and TRBJ2-1; 10 bases are shared with TRBD2. Sequenced material: PBMCs. CDR3 DNA: TGCAGCACAAAACAAATAGCGGGGGGAAATGAGCAGTTCTTC. It translates to CSTKQIAGGNEQFF.